The sequence of this T cell receptor (beta chain) was determined in a study of identical twins. V lost 4 bases and J lost 5; bases outside the gene matches: 8. The CDR3 is 16 residues long. Germline V gene lookup returns CDR1 MNHEY and CDR2 SMNVEV (reference sequence). This clonotype was picked up many times. Its antigen is not known. Study results and caveats: In zero-insertion analyses, partial confounding could arise from invariant MAIT and iNKT cells. Abundant cord blood beta clonotypes carried fewer insertions; memory repertoires showed none.

MiXCR, run by TCRdb on the 5' RACE reads, gives a single entry per CDR3 protein. The top ten clones hold 3% of a sample with approximately 260,000 distinct CDR3 sequences, about 8% of them seen once. In addition, the sample was reused for a study of yellow fever vaccine responses in identical twins.

The sample consisted of CD8+ T cells sorted from blood. The receptor comes from a woman younger than 30 in good health. The rearrangement uses TRBV27 and TRBJ2-5; 12 bases line up with TRBD2. CDR3 sequence: CASSSGLAGIWETQYF. CDR3 in DNA: TGTGCCAGCAGTTCTGGACTAGCGGGGATATGGGAGACCCAGTACTTC.